This T cell receptor (beta chain) was identified during a study of cytomegalovirus exposure and HLA in healthy donors. V lost 4 bases, J lost 0 bases, and 10 bases lay in between. Germline V gene data show CDR1 as SGDLS and CDR2 as YYNGEE. The CDR3 consists of 15 residues. 13 Jbeta primers and 60 Vbeta primers were used for the PCR. Profiling relied on immunoSEQ multiplex PCR, and the TCRdb table lists in-frame clones only, not all of them. The table shows tens of thousands of clones, with approximately 64% occurring only once. To note about this clone: Its specificity is not known.

Study-level results: Sequencing had likely introduced a cluster of highly shared sequence variants as an artifact. In a later analysis, V- and J-gene trimming of beta chains associated with a DCLRE1C missense variant, replicated independently.

V usage is TRBV9 and J usage is TRBJ1-4; no clear D gene. The sequence derives from a boy between 10 and 17 years old in good health and CMV-seropositive. The sample consisted of PBMCs. The CDR3: CASSPQLTTNEKLFF. In DNA form, the CDR3 reads TGTGCCAGCAGCCCCCAGTTAACAACTAATGAAAAACTGTTTTTT. Drawing the rest from reference TRBV9 and TRBJ1-4, the complete variable domain is DSGVTQTPKHLITATGQRVTLRCSPRSGDLSVYWYQQSLDQGLQFLIQYYNGEERAKGNILERFSAQQFPDLHSELNLSSLELGDSALYFCASSPQLTTNEKLFFGSGTQLSVL.